The 19 T cell receptor beta chains presented below share a single source sample, sequenced in a study of shared clonotypes between healthy human individuals. The assay was immunoSEQ multiplex PCR, and TCRdb's table has in-frame clones only and misses some. The repertoire consists of under 1,100,000 clones, with roughly 74% occurring once and the leading ten covering around 0.61%. Sequenced sample: memory CD4+ T cells from PBMCs. The subset here: CD45RA-negative fraction. The receptors come from a man between 18 and 35 years old in good health. Some clones in this sample may be carry-over from other donors' samples.

The chain recombines TRBV29-1 with TRBJ2-1; 11 bases align to TRBD2. This CDR3 is 14 amino acids long. The germline gives CDR1 SQVTM, CDR2 ANQGSEA. V lost 4 bases, J lost 7 bases, and 6 bases stayed unmatched. The CDR3: CSVVTSGNLNEQFF. The CDR3 DNA follows: TGCAGCGTTGTGACTAGCGGGAATCTGAATGAGCAGTTCTTC.

The chain employs TRBV10-1 and TRBJ2-3; D ambiguous. V dropped 3 bases and J dropped 2 bases, with 9 bases sitting between them. Germline V gene sequence: CDR1 WNHNN, CDR2 SYGVQD (reference sequence). The CDR3 covers 14 residues. The CDR3 is CASSDVGNTDTQYF. The CDR3 coding sequence is TGCGCCAGCAGTGATGTGGGCAACACAGATACGCAGTATTTT.

This clone was observed many times. This chain links TRBV6-6 with TRBJ2-7; D perhaps matches TRBD2 (6 bases). Trimming shortened V by 0 bases and J by 0 bases, and 9 bases separated the two germline ends. This CDR3 spans 15 amino acids. Germline loops: CDR1 MNHNY, CDR2 SVGAGI (reference sequence). The CDR3 DNA follows: TGTGCCAGCAGTTACTCTGGTAGCGGCTCCTACGAGCAGTACTTC. Translation gives CASSYSGSGSYEQYF.

The V and J genes are TRBV6-5 and TRBJ1-1; no firm D call. Germline CDR1 reads MNHEY; CDR2 reads SVGAGI. V lost 4 bases to trimming and J lost 3 bases, with 9 bases between them. CDR3 size: 13 residues. The CDR3 loop is CASSSARDTEAFF. DNA of the CDR3: TGTGCCAGCAGTTCAGCAAGGGACACTGAAGCTTTCTTT.

This clone was detected only a few times. This chain joins TRBV7-9 and TRBJ1-1, with D perhaps matching TRBD1 (6 bases). The CDR3 spans 11 residues. V lost 6 bases and J lost 8, with 10 bases in between. Germline values: CDR1 SEHNR, CDR2 FQNEAQ (reference sequence). CDR3 residues: CASSFDREAFF. The CDR3 bases are TGTGCCAGCAGTTTCGACAGGGAAGCTTTCTTT. The whole variable domain, remainder taken from reference TRBV7-9 and TRBJ1-1, is DTGVSQNPRHKITKRGQNVTFRCDPISEHNRLYWYRQTLGQGPEFLTYFQNEAQLEKSRLLSDRFSAERPKGSFSTLEIQRTEQGDSAMYLCASSFDREAFFGQGTRLTVV.

This clone was seen ten or more times. Other DNA sequences from this sample encode an identical CDR3 as well. The gene calls are TRBV6-5 and TRBJ1-1; D gene ambiguous. The CDR3 has 12 amino acids. Germline V gene data show CDR1 as MNHEY and CDR2 as SVGAGI. Trimming left V 6 bases short and J 0 bases short, with 5 bases between. Written as DNA, the CDR3 is TGTGCCAGCAGCACAGTGAACACTGAAGCTTTCTTT. This sequence encodes CASSTVNTEAFF.

The CDR3 loop is CASIGEGAGANVLTF. The DNA of the CDR3 is TGTGCCAGCATCGGTGAGGGCGCCGGGGCCAACGTCCTGACTTTC. The chain employs TRBV6-6 and TRBJ2-6, with D perhaps matching TRBD2 (5 bases). CDR3 length equals 15 residues. CDR1 and CDR2 from the germline V gene are MNHNY and SVGAGI (reference sequence). V was clipped by 7 bases and J by 4 bases, with 14 bases between them.

Only a few counts were recorded for this clone. The sample contains more than one DNA sequence encoding this CDR3. The rearrangement joins TRBV7-3 to TRBJ1-1; 8 positions agree with TRBD1. Germline V CDR1 and CDR2: SGHTA, FQGTGA. The V gene end was trimmed by 5 bases and the J gene end by 5 bases; junction bases not matched to a gene: 4. This CDR3 has 13 amino acids. CDR3 loop: CASSTYRGTEAFF. The CDR3 region has the DNA TGTGCCAGCAGCACGTACAGGGGGACTGAAGCTTTCTTT.

The rearrangement uses TRBV27 and TRBJ1-2; 9 nucleotides align to TRBD1. The CDR3 extends over 15 amino acids. Germline loops: CDR1 MNHEY, CDR2 SMNVEV (reference sequence). With V trimmed by 5 bases and J by 2 bases, 6 bases remained unmatched. As DNA, the CDR3 is TGTGCCAGCAGTCTCTGGGACAGGGAAAACTATGGCTACACCTTC. Amino acids: CASSLWDRENYGYTF.

V usage is TRBV19 and J usage is TRBJ1-5; 10 nucleotides align to TRBD1. Germline lookup yields CDR1 LNHDA and CDR2 SQIVND (reference sequence). The ends lost 6 bases at V and 7 bases at J; junction bases unmatched: 6. This CDR3 region has 14 residues. CDR3 protein: CASSPGTGVQPQHF. DNA for the CDR3: TGTGCCAGTAGCCCCGGGACAGGGGTCCAGCCCCAGCATTTT.

V and J are TRBV29-1 and TRBJ2-5; D remains ambiguous. The CDR3 is 13 amino acids. The germline V and J ends were trimmed by 2 bases and 4 bases, with 11 bases remaining between them. Germline V gene sequence: CDR1 SQVTM, CDR2 ANQGSEA. DNA of the CDR3: TGCAGCGTTGAACGGTCCCAAGGAGAGACCCAGTACTTC. It yields the protein CSVERSQGETQYF.

This clone showed up just a few times. This same CDR3 is encoded by further DNA sequences in the sample. The V gene is TRBV28, the J gene TRBJ1-2, with no clear D. Germline V gene lookup returns CDR1 MDHEN and CDR2 SYDVKM. V lost 5 bases and J lost 3, with 16 bases in between. The CDR3 length is 15 residues. CDR3 loop: CASSPSPGRDYGYTF. In DNA, the CDR3 is TGTGCCAGCAGTCCCTCCCCCGGGCGGGACTATGGCTACACCTTC.

The table lists this clone with a few counts. The V gene is TRBV29-1, the J gene TRBJ1-1, with a weak D call TRBD1 (6 bases). Germline CDR1 and CDR2: SQVTM and ANQGSEA. Deletions cut 3 bases from V and 6 bases from J, with 17 bases between. The CDR3 loop spans 14 amino acids. The CDR3 spells CSVDGGTGRSEAFF. CDR3 DNA: TGCAGCGTTGATGGGGGCACAGGGCGCTCTGAAGCTTTCTTT.

The V gene is TRBV15, the J gene TRBJ2-2; TRBD2 matches at 13 bases. The germline gives CDR1 LNHNV, CDR2 YYDKDF (reference sequence). V gave up 1 base and J gave up 6 bases; unmatched junction bases: 2. The length of the CDR3 is 16 residues. The CDR3 DNA sequence: TGTGCCACCAGCAGAGGGACTAGCGGGAGCGCCGGGGAGCTGTTTTTT. This codes for CATSRGTSGSAGELFF.

This chain links TRBV30 with TRBJ2-5; D not certain. V dropped 4 bases and J dropped 5 bases, with 11 bases sitting between them. Germline CDR1 GTSNPN, CDR2 SVGIG (reference sequence). CDR3 length equals 12 residues. The CDR3 protein is CAWTPQGETQYF. As DNA, the CDR3 is TGTGCCTGGACCCCACAAGGCGAGACCCAGTACTTC.

The CDR3 bases are TGCGCCAGCAGCTTGTACGGAGGGGGAAACACCATATATTTT. It yields the protein CASSLYGGGNTIYF. The rearrangement uses TRBV5-1 and TRBJ1-3; no clear D. V was clipped by 1 base and J by 4 bases, with 9 bases between them. The CDR3 extends over 14 amino acids. Germline V gene data show CDR1 as SGHRS and CDR2 as YFSETQ.

V usage is TRBV5-1 and J usage is TRBJ1-2; TRBD1 matches 7 bases. J gave up 4 bases and V 3 bases, and 6 bases lay outside the gene matches. CDR3 length: 14 residues. Germline lookup yields CDR1 SGHRS and CDR2 YFSETQ. The DNA of the CDR3 is TGCGCCAGCAGCTGGCTCCGGGACAGCTATGGCTACACCTTC. Residues: CASSWLRDSYGYTF.

The J gene is TRBJ1-1, the V gene TRBV29-1, with 7 bases aligning to TRBD1. Germline lookup yields CDR1 SQVTM and CDR2 ANQGSEA. The CDR3 has 13 amino acids. V lost 7 bases and J lost 1; bases outside the gene matches: 6. The CDR3 spells CSAQGQANTEAFF. In DNA form, the CDR3 reads TGCAGCGCCCAAGGACAGGCGAACACTGAAGCTTTCTTT.

The rearrangement uses TRBV12-1 and TRBJ2-1; the D call in the table, TRBD2, was not verified against the DNA. TRBV12-1 is a pseudogene segment. The CDR3 spans 14 residues. The CDR3 nucleotides read TGTGCCAGCAGCTTTGAGCTAGCTGGTTCTGAGCAGTTCTTC. It encodes CASSFELAGSEQFF.